These T cell receptor beta chains were read from a single sample in a study of spatial heterogeneity in lung cancer. Each CDR3 protein is one row after TCRdb ran MiXCR on the 5' RACE reads. The data contain more than 7,000 distinct CDR3 sequences, roughly 8.8% of them seen just once; the ten biggest clones take up around a quarter. The material was lung tumor tissue, obtained at surgery. These receptors came from a male donor with early-stage non-small cell lung cancer. Both conserved end residues are part of each CDR3.

length	V	CDR3
15	TRBV19	CASSGWAGGLETQYF
15	TRBV11-3	CASSQNTFGGNTIYF
11	TRBV5-5	CASSFSYEQYF
14	TRBV11-3	CASSPGLAVDTQYF
12	TRBV29-1	CSGATPYEKLFF
15	TRBV10-1	CASSPLAGAPDTQYF
12	TRBV6-4	CASSDLNNEQFF
15	TRBV5-1	CASSSGDRVQNEQFF
15	TRBV30	CAWSGSEGFGEKLFF
13	TRBV7-2	CASSPRRQDTQYF
15	TRBV4-2	CASSQTSGGPYEQYF
13	TRBV7-2	CASSLRQRGEQFF
13	TRBV4-1	CASSHAGQETQYF
14	TRBV7-9	CASSHTSGAETQYF
15	TRBV28	CASSLVVGSSYEQYF
12	TRBV29-1	CSERQGLDEAFF
13	TRBV6-5	CASSYRPNYGYTF
15	TRBV5-1	CASSFDAGDQETQYF
15	TRBV5-1	CASSLRQGSTGELFF
16	TRBV7-8	CASSLLGDWSNQPQHF
16	TRBV12-3/TRBV12-4	CASSPGLAGGSETQYF
12	TRBV2	CASRGQQETQYF
14	TRBV6-6	CASGTGTAQNIQYF
14	TRBV20-1	CSARPQRRGAGYTF
14	TRBV5-1	CASSLDGGPYEQYF
16	TRBV7-3	CASSSLRAGAVGELFF
15	TRBV5-1	CASSRGPPNTGELFF
14	TRBV5-1	CASSYRDRQETQYF
15	TRBV5-1	CASSTSGTGDEKLFF
14	TRBV13	CASSPKRRGHEQFF
15	TRBV7-2	CASSKEAGSNQPQHF
16	TRBV2	CASSVQGQAISDTQYF
14	TRBV12-3/TRBV12-4	CASSLPPQVDEQYF
13	TRBV7-2	CASSWAVQETQYF
15	TRBV28	CASSLYGIHNQPQHF
10	TRBV20-1	CSPDSYGYTF
15	TRBV11-3	CASSAGLAGGETQYF
18	TRBV5-6	CASSGARGADHPTDTQYF
14	TRBV12-3/TRBV12-4	CASRPFSGIHEQFF
12	TRBV7-2	CASSLTSGAQYF
16	TRBV6-6	CASSLGQTLPNSPLHF
14	TRBV18	CASSPPLGNTEAFF
16	TRBV5-1	CASSPTGVGIPGELFF
11	TRBV21-1	CASGDGQPQHF
17	TRBV7-2	CASSLTGGGVGKNIQYF
14	TRBV7-2	CASSLAGTGNTIYF
13	TRBV10-3	CAISEFREETQYF